One sample yielded the 3 T cell receptor beta chains listed below, sequenced in a study of cytomegalovirus exposure and HLA in healthy donors. The PCR made use of 60 Vbeta and 13 Jbeta primers. The method was immunoSEQ multiplex PCR; TCRdb's version includes in-frame clones alone and lacks a portion of them. This table has around 29,000 clones, 50% to 75% appearing once. Sequencing was carried out using PBMCs. The receptors shown here come from a male donor in good health and CMV-seropositive.

J is TRBJ2-5 and V is TRBV6-1; weak D call: TRBD1 (5 bases). Germline CDR1 is MNHNS and CDR2 is SASEGT. This CDR3 comprises 14 residues. The V and J ends lost 8 bases and 0 bases respectively, with 13 bases between them. Written as DNA, the CDR3 is TGTGCCAGCGGTCGACAGATCAACCAAGAGACCCAGTACTTC. Encoded protein: CASGRQINQETQYF.

The V gene is TRBV12-5, the J gene TRBJ2-3; no definite D call. This CDR3 is built from 14 residues. Germline CDR1 and CDR2: LGHNT and FRNRAP. Between the trimmed V and J ends, which lost 2 bases and 4 bases, there was a span of 10 bases. The CDR3 DNA follows: TGTGCTAGTGGTTTGTCGGGTTTAGCAGATACGCAGTATTTT. Translated, it gives CASGLSGLADTQYF. The variable domain in full, completed from reference TRBV12-5 and TRBJ2-3, reads DARVTQTPRHKVTEMGQEVTMRCQPILGHNTVFWYRQTMMQGLELLAYFRNRAPLDDSGMPKDRFSAEMPDATLATLKIQPSEPRDSAVYFCASGLSGLADTQYFGPGTRLTVL.

The V gene is TRBV5-1, the J gene TRBJ2-7; 10 bases are a match to TRBD2. Unmatched junction bases numbered 11, after V lost 4 bases and J lost 4 bases. CDR1 is SGHRS and CDR2 is YFSETQ in the germline V gene. The CDR3 totals 16 residues. DNA of the CDR3: TGCGCCAGCAGCCCCGGGACCGCTAGCGGGGGATACGAGCAGTACTTC. Translating it yields CASSPGTASGGYEQYF.